The 28 T cell receptor beta chains listed next were all sequenced from one sample in a study of shared T cell receptors in the human thymus. The method was immunoSEQ multiplex PCR; TCRdb's version includes in-frame clones alone and lacks a portion of them. The table records over 650,000 clones, 87% of them present only once. The same sample was also studied in work on human thymus T cells.

Sequencing was performed on thymocytes. The source of these receptors is a boy younger than two with a congenital heart defect.

The chain links TRBV6-1 to TRBJ2-7, with TRBD1 identical over 8 bases. The length of the CDR3 is 15 residues. Germline lookup yields CDR1 MNHNS and CDR2 SASEGT. V trimming: 4 bases; J trimming: 3 bases; junction bases outside the gene matches: 8. In nucleotides, the CDR3 is TGTGCCAGCAGTGGCGCGGACAGGGTATTCTACGAGCAGTACTTC. Encoded protein: CASSGADRVFYEQYF.

The chain links TRBV29-1 to TRBJ2-5, with 9 positions matching TRBD1. The end of the DNA is better explained by TRBJ2-7, so the J call may be wrong. The CDR3 spans 22 residues. Germline V gene sequence: CDR1 SQVTM, CDR2 ANQGSEA. CDR3 nucleotides: TGCAGCGTTGTTTCGAAGGGGGTTCGCCCGGGACAGGGTAAAAGATTCCCCTACGAGCAGTACTTC. Its translation: CSVVSKGVRPGQGKRFPYEQYF.

The chain is built from TRBV7-9 and TRBJ2-5, with 9 bases that match TRBD2. The ends lost 5 bases at V and 7 bases at J; junction bases unmatched: 14. The CDR3 runs 16 residues. CDR1 and CDR2 (germline): SEHNR, FQNEAQ (reference sequence). CDR3 DNA sequence: TGTGCCAGCAGCACAACCGACCCTCTAGCGGGGCGGACCCAGTACTTC. It translates to CASSTTDPLAGRTQYF. The whole variable domain, remainder taken from reference TRBV7-9 and TRBJ2-5, is DTGVSQNPRHKITKRGQNVTFRCDPISEHNRLYWYRQTLGQGPEFLTYFQNEAQLEKSRLLSDRFSAERPKGSFSTLEIQRTEQGDSAMYLCASSTTDPLAGRTQYFGPGTRLLVL.

This clone was observed a single time. The chain uses TRBV6-5 and TRBJ1-1, with a tentative D call TRBD1 (6 bases). V gave up 2 bases and J gave up 2 bases, with 12 bases separating them. This CDR3 comprises 15 residues. Per the germline V gene, CDR1 is MNHEY and CDR2 is SVGAGI. CDR3 residues: CASSYRPDSNTEAFF. The CDR3 DNA reads as TGTGCCAGCAGTTACCGACCGGACAGCAACACTGAAGCTTTCTTT.

The V gene is TRBV2, the J gene TRBJ2-3; tentative D call: TRBD2 (6 bases). The CDR3 is made up of 15 amino acids. Germline loops: CDR1 SNHLY, CDR2 FYNNEI. The V end was cut by 4 bases, the J end by 4 bases, with 15 bases between. The CDR3 DNA sequence: TGTGCCAGCAGTGTCCTCGGGGGTGGGCCAGATACGCAGTATTTT. It translates to CASSVLGGGPDTQYF. Supplemented by reference TRBV2 and TRBJ2-3, the full variable domain reads EPEVTQTPSHQVTQMGQEVILRCVPISNHLYFYWYRQILGQKVEFLVSFYNNEISEKSEIFDDQFSVERPDGSNFTLKIRSTKLEDSAMYFCASSVLGGGPDTQYFGPGTRLTVL.

The V gene is TRBV4-1, the J gene TRBJ2-5, with TRBD1 as a possible D gene (5 bases). TRBJ2-7 matches the DNA end more closely, so the J call is doubtful. The CDR3 is 13 residues long. The germline V gene has CDR1 MGHRA and CDR2 YSYEKL. CDR3: CASSPKSGNEQYF. The CDR3 DNA reads TGCGCCAGCAGCCCAAAGTCAGGGAACGAGCAGTACTTC.

The chain is built from TRBV30 and TRBJ1-1, with D uncertain. CDR3 length: 17 residues. CDR1 and CDR2 from the germline V gene are GTSNPN and SVGIG (reference sequence). Trimming removed 0 bases from V and 4 bases from J, with 21 bases in between. In DNA form, the CDR3 reads TGTGCCTGGAGTGTACGTCACAGAGGGCCTTTGGGCACTGAAGCTTTCTTT. Its translation: CAWSVRHRGPLGTEAFF.

The CDR3 loop is CASSPGGARGDTQYF. As DNA, the CDR3 is TGTGCCAGCAGCCCCGGGGGGGCCCGAGGGGATACGCAGTATTTT. This chain uses TRBV5-4 with TRBJ2-3; 8 nucleotides align to TRBD2. The trim removed 4 bases at V and 6 bases at J, leaving 10 bases unmatched. Per germline, CDR1 SGHNT and CDR2 YYREEE (reference sequence). The CDR3 is made up of 15 amino acids. Drawing the rest from reference TRBV5-4 and TRBJ2-3, the complete variable domain is ETGVTQSPTHLIKTRGQQVTLRCSSQSGHNTVSWYQQALGQGPQFIFQYYREEENGRGNFPPRFSGLQFPNYSSELNVNALELDDSALYLCASSPGGARGDTQYFGPGTRLTVL.

As for this clone: This sample also contains other DNA sequences that code for the same CDR3. The chain is built from TRBV4-3 and TRBJ1-6, with D hard to call. With 4 bases removed from V and 13 bases from J, the gap between germline ends came to 26 bases. Germline CDR1 LGHNA, CDR2 YSLEER. The CDR3 runs to 17 residues. The CDR3 sequence is CASSRDGESILGSPLHF. CDR3 bases: TGCGCCAGCAGCCGTGATGGGGAGAGCATCCTAGGTTCCCCCCTCCACTTT.

As regards this clone: This sample also contains other DNA sequences that code for the same CDR3. The chain couples TRBV25-1 to TRBJ1-3, with D hard to call. The CDR3 has 14 amino acids. In germline, CDR1 is MGHDK, CDR2 SYGVNS. Trimming pared 2 bases from V and 0 bases from J, leaving 5 bases between. The CDR3 DNA reads TGTGCCAGCAGTGAAAGTAGCTCTGGAAACACCATATATTTT. Translating it yields CASSESSSGNTIYF.

This clone has only a few counts. This rearrangement joins TRBV11-2 to TRBJ2-1; 11 bases agree with TRBD2. Unmatched junction bases numbered 20, after V lost 7 bases and J lost 6 bases. CDR1 is SGHAT and CDR2 is FQNNGV in the germline V gene. The CDR3 totals 19 residues. The CDR3, as DNA: TGTGCCAGCACCAGAGGTACTAGCGGGGGACCCCCTTTCTGCAATGAGCAGTTCTTC. Translated: CASTRGTSGGPPFCNEQFF.

Written as DNA, the CDR3 is TGTGCCAGCAGCGTAGGAGGGGGACCTGACTACGAGCAGTACTTC. It translates to CASSVGGGPDYEQYF. The V call is TRBV9, the J call TRBJ2-7; D possibly corresponds to TRBD1 (6 bases). The germline CDR1 and CDR2 sequences are SGDLS and YYNGEE. Between the trimmed V and J ends, which lost 0 bases and 3 bases, there was a span of 13 bases. This CDR3 contains 15 residues.

This clone was recorded a few times. The sample carries other DNA sequences with the same CDR3. The chain has TRBV18 and TRBJ2-7; a possible D gene is TRBD1 (6 bases). The germline gives CDR1 KGHSH, CDR2 LQKENI. Between the trimmed V and J ends, which lost 0 bases and 4 bases, there was a span of 10 bases. The CDR3 has 14 residues. This chain's CDR3 is CASSPPGQGYEQYF. The CDR3 region has the DNA TGTGCCAGCTCACCACCGGGGCAGGGGTACGAGCAGTACTTC.

The chain recombines TRBV28 with TRBJ2-2, with 11 bases identical to TRBD1. Germline CDR1 MDHEN, CDR2 SYDVKM. The V segment lost 6 bases and the J segment 5 bases; nucleotides outside the gene matches: 5. The CDR3 runs 15 residues. Here the CDR3 reads CASSRGTGGTGELFF. The CDR3 coding sequence is TGTGCCAGCAGCAGAGGGACAGGGGGGACCGGGGAGCTGTTTTTT. The complete variable domain, with remaining parts taken from reference TRBV28 and TRBJ2-2, reads DVKVTQSSRYLVKRTGEKVFLECVQDMDHENMFWYRQDPGLGLRLIYFSYDVKMKEKGDIPEGYSVSREKKERFSLILESASTNQTSMYLCASSRGTGGTGELFFGEGSRLTVL.

The rearrangement uses TRBV7-9 and TRBJ1-6; D perhaps matches TRBD1 (6 bases). Between the trimmed V and J ends, which lost 5 bases and 6 bases, there was a span of 11 bases. Germline CDR1 is SEHNR and CDR2 is FQNEAQ (reference sequence). The CDR3 loop spans 14 amino acids. Here the CDR3 reads CASSTRQVNSPLHF. The CDR3 coding sequence is TGTGCCAGCAGCACACGACAGGTTAATTCACCCCTCCACTTT.

V usage is TRBV5-6 and J usage is TRBJ2-1; 8 bases map to TRBD1. V dropped 3 bases and J dropped 3; count of bases not matched to a gene: 5. CDR3 length: 15 residues. From germline, CDR1 is SGHDT and CDR2 YYEEEE. The CDR3 nucleotides read TGTGCCAGCAGCTCCAAAGACAGGGGCTACAATGAGCAGTTCTTC. This translates into CASSSKDRGYNEQFF. Together with reference TRBV5-6 and TRBJ2-1, the CDR3 gives the full variable domain: DAGVTQSPTHLIKTRGQQVTLRCSPKSGHDTVSWYQQALGQGPQFIFQYYEEEERQRGNFPDRFSGHQFPNYSSELNVNALLLGDSALYLCASSSKDRGYNEQFFGPGTRLTVL.

The rearrangement links TRBV7-9 to TRBJ2-2, with D tentatively TRBD2 (6 bases). CDR1 SEHNR and CDR2 FQNEAQ come from the germline V gene (reference sequence). The CDR3 runs to 14 residues. Between the trimmed V and J ends, which lost 10 bases and 4 bases, there was a span of 16 bases. CDR3 region: CAIVWGVVTGELFF. CDR3 sequence (DNA): TGTGCCATCGTGTGGGGGGTCGTCACCGGGGAGCTGTTTTTT.

The chain combines TRBV9 with TRBJ2-6; 9 positions match TRBD2. Germline lookup yields CDR1 SGDLS and CDR2 YYNGEE. The CDR3 contains 17 residues. V lost 0 bases to trimming and J lost 4 bases; unmatched junction nucleotides: 5. In DNA form, the CDR3 reads TGTGCCAGCAGCGTAGGGACTAGCGTGACCGGGGCCAACGTCCTGACTTTC. Translation: CASSVGTSVTGANVLTF.

The CDR3, as DNA: TGTGCCAGCAGCTTGGAAAGGGGGAATTACGGCTACACCTTC. It yields the protein CASSLERGNYGYTF. The J gene is TRBJ1-2, the V gene TRBV13, with a weak D call TRBD1 (6 bases). The V gene lost 3 bases and the J gene lost 8 bases, with 16 bases spanning the gap. The germline gives CDR1 PRHDT, CDR2 FYEKMQ (reference sequence). This CDR3 contains 14 residues.

V gene TRBV29-1 combines with J gene TRBJ2-5; D is unclear. The CDR3 loop spans 10 amino acids. V was cut by 4 bases and J by 4 bases, with 4 bases left in between. The germline V gene encodes CDR1 SQVTM and CDR2 ANQGSEA. The CDR3, as DNA: TGCAGCGTTGGTAGAGAGACCCAGTACTTC. Its translation: CSVGRETQYF. Full variable domain (outside the CDR3, taken from reference TRBV29-1 and TRBJ2-5): SAVISQKPSRDICQRGTSLTIQCQVDSQVTMMFWYRQQPGQSLTLIATANQGSEATYESGFVIDKFPISRPNLTFSTLTVSNMSPEDSSIYLCSVGRETQYFGPGTRLLVL.

The rearrangement joins TRBV30 to TRBJ1-4; D is uncertain. Germline CDR1 GTSNPN, CDR2 SVGIG (reference sequence). The V end was cut by 2 bases, the J end by 3 bases, with 10 bases between. This CDR3 is built from 14 residues. The CDR3 reads CAWSSSVSNEKLFF. For the CDR3, the DNA is TGTGCCTGGAGTTCGTCAGTTTCTAATGAAAAACTGTTTTTT.

This rearrangement joins TRBV30 to TRBJ2-7; D may be TRBD2 (5 bases). The CDR3 contains 14 residues. The V gene lost 0 bases and the J gene lost 3 bases, with 12 bases spanning the gap. Germline-derived CDR1 and CDR2 are GTSNPN and SVGIG (reference sequence). The CDR3 reads CAWSVAGEVYEQYF. For the CDR3, the DNA is TGTGCCTGGAGTGTGGCCGGGGAAGTCTACGAGCAGTACTTC.

The chain is built from TRBV14 and TRBJ2-7, with TRBD2 matching over 14 bases. The germline V gene has CDR1 SGHDN and CDR2 FVKESK. The V gene end was trimmed by 4 bases and the J gene end by 4 bases; junction bases not matched to a gene: 9. The CDR3 is 17 residues long. The CDR3, as DNA: TGTGCCAGCAGCCCACTACCGGGACTAGCGGGAGCTTACGAGCAGTACTTC. It encodes CASSPLPGLAGAYEQYF.

The V and J genes are TRBV27 and TRBJ1-5, with a weak D call TRBD1 (6 bases). Trimming stripped 9 bases from V and 5 bases from J, with 14 bases between. This CDR3 is built from 13 residues. Per germline, CDR1 MNHEY and CDR2 SMNVEV (reference sequence). CDR3 bases: TGTGCCAGTAGCGGGGGCGCGGATCAGCCCCAGCATTTT. Translating gives CASSGGADQPQHF.

This chain links TRBV30 with TRBJ2-7; 12 nucleotides agree with TRBD2. Trimming cost V 3 bases and J 3 bases; bases outside gene matches: 6. This CDR3 contains 15 residues. Germline CDR1 reads GTSNPN; CDR2 reads SVGIG (reference sequence). CDR3 sequence (DNA): TGTGCCTGGAGCGCAGGACTAGCGGGGCACTACGAGCAGTACTTC. This translates into CAWSAGLAGHYEQYF.

The gene calls are TRBV6-5 and TRBJ2-5; D possibly corresponds to TRBD2 (6 bases). The V gene's germline CDR1 is MNHEY and CDR2 SVGAGI. The V end lost 0 bases, the J end lost 1 base, and 12 bases lay between the germline ends. The CDR3 consists of 16 residues. The CDR3 spells CASSYSGREAQETQYF. The CDR3 DNA reads as TGTGCCAGCAGTTACTCGGGCAGGGAGGCCCAAGAGACCCAGTACTTC.

CDR3 DNA: TGTGCCAGCAGTAGCGGGACAGGGTCGCGAGGGGTGGGCAATCAGCCCCAGCATTTT. Residues: CASSSGTGSRGVGNQPQHF. J is TRBJ1-5 and V is TRBV28; 9 bases line up with TRBD1. Germline CDR1 reads MDHEN; CDR2 reads SYDVKM. CDR3 size: 19 residues. The ends lost 5 bases at V and 2 bases at J; junction bases unmatched: 16.

This chain joins TRBV6-6 and TRBJ2-7; maybe TRBD1 (6 bases). The germline V gene encodes CDR1 MNHNY and CDR2 SVGAGI (reference sequence). V shed 6 bases and J shed 6 bases, with 18 bases lying between them. The CDR3 loop spans 14 amino acids. The CDR3 DNA sequence: TGTGCCAGCAGCAACAACAGGGTCGTTACCGAGCAGTACTTC. It translates to CASSNNRVVTEQYF.